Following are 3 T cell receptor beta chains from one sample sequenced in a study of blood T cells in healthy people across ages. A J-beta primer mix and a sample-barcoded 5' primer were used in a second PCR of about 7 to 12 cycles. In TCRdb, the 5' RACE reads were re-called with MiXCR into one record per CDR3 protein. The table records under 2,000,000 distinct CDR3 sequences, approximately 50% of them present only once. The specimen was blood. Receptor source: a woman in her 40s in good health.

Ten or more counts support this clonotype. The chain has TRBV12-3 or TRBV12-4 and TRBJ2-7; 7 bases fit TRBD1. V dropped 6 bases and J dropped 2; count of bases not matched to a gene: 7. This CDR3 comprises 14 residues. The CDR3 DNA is TGTGCCAGCAGCTCCCGACAGGGCCCCTACGAGCAGTACTTC. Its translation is CASSSRQGPYEQYF.

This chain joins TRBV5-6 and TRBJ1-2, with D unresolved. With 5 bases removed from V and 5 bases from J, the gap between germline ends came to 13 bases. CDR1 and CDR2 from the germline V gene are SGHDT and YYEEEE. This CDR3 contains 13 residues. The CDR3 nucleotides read TGTGCCAGCAGGTTTTCCCGAGATTATGGCTACACCTTC. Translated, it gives CASRFSRDYGYTF.

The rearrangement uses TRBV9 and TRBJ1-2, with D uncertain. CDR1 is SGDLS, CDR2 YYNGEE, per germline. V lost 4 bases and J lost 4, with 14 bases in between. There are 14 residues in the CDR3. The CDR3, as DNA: TGTGCCAGCAGCCCCCCCGACGGGGTCTATGGCTACACCTTC. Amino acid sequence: CASSPPDGVYGYTF.